This TCR beta chain was identified during a study of blood T cell repertoires in COVID-19. About the research overall: The study drew acute and convalescent COVID-19 samples from the United States, Italy and Spain.

The CDR3 sequence is 16 residues long. The germline V gene has CDR1 SEHNR and CDR2 FQNEAQ (reference sequence). V dropped 5 bases and J dropped 5; count of bases not matched to a gene: 14. Participant reports of clinical history set cohort assignment. Resolution of symptoms, clearance, or two negative PCRs was present in recovered Cohort 3 donors. Per the study methods: Nucleated cell counts were estimated from reference gene primer amplification. Clones were sequenced by immunoSEQ multiplex PCR, and TCRdb holds only the in-frame ones, with some missing. D and trimming were read from the DNA, whereas the V and J calls and clone size are those reported in that table. The sample lists approximately 270,000 clones; 80% to 90% were seen once.

This rearrangement joins TRBV7-9 to TRBJ1-2, with 7 bases matching TRBD1. Sequencing was performed on PBMCs or T cells enriched from blood (not recorded which). This receptor was taken from a man between 40 and 49 years old who had recovered from COVID-19. The CDR3: CASSTAGTAYKYGYTF. The CDR3 region has the DNA TGTGCCAGCAGCACCGCCGGGACAGCTTATAAGTATGGCTACACCTTC.